Presented here are 6 T cell receptor beta chains from one specimen sequenced in a study of blood T cell repertoires in COVID-19. Sequencing used immunoSEQ multiplex PCR; TCRdb keeps in-frame clones, though not all of them. The table lists about 260,000 clones, 86% of them singletons, with over 7.5% in the top ten. Sequencing input: peripheral blood. All receptors come from a man between 40 and 49 years old who had recovered from COVID-19.

CDR3 sequence reads: CASSFGRVTSYGYTF. The CDR3, as DNA: TGTGCCAGCAGCTTTGGGAGGGTGACGTCCTATGGCTACACCTTC. The chain recombines TRBV5-6 with TRBJ1-2, with D unclear. CDR1 and CDR2 from the germline V gene are SGHDT and YYEEEE. Trimming pared 2 bases from V and 4 bases from J, leaving 15 bases between. The CDR3 spans 15 residues.

V usage is TRBV14 and J usage is TRBJ1-2, with 9 bases fitting TRBD1. CDR3 length: 15 amino acids. Germline V gene sequence: CDR1 SGHDN, CDR2 FVKESK. The J segment lost 8 bases and the V segment lost 3 bases, leaving 10 bases of the junction unmatched. The CDR3 DNA reads TGTGCCAGCAGCCAGCCTGGACAGGGGCCGGGGGGCTACACCTTC. This sequence encodes CASSQPGQGPGGYTF.

The chain employs TRBV20-1 and TRBJ2-1; D might be TRBD2 (7 bases). Germline CDR1 reads DFQATT; CDR2 reads SNEGSKA (reference sequence). Between the trimmed V and J ends, which lost 6 bases and 9 bases, there was a span of 9 bases. The CDR3 covers 10 residues. The CDR3 loop reads CSAGGAEQFF. The CDR3 coding sequence is TGCAGTGCGGGGGGGGCTGAGCAGTTCTTC.

V gene TRBV19 combines with J gene TRBJ2-1, with TRBD1 identical over 7 bases. CDR3 length equals 15 residues. Germline V CDR1 and CDR2: LNHDA, SQIVND (reference sequence). V shed 6 bases, J shed 1 base, and the junction held 6 bases outside the gene matches. The chain's CDR3 is CASSSQGLSYNEQFF. The CDR3 coding sequence is TGTGCCAGTAGCTCACAGGGGCTGTCCTACAATGAGCAGTTCTTC.

DNA for the CDR3: TGTGCCAGCAGTTTAACAGGGGCTTACTCTGGAAACACCATATATTTT. This encodes CASSLTGAYSGNTIYF. The V gene is TRBV27, the J gene TRBJ1-3; 7 bases match TRBD1. V trimming: 2 bases; J trimming: 0 bases; junction bases outside the gene matches: 4. Per the germline V gene, CDR1 is MNHEY and CDR2 is SMNVEV (reference sequence). The CDR3 is 16 amino acids.

This chain links TRBV5-4 with TRBJ2-3; no clear D. The CDR3 consists of 13 residues. Trimming cost V 7 bases and J 4 bases, with 13 bases left between them. Germline CDR1 is SGHNT and CDR2 is YYREEE (reference sequence). CDR3 region: CASRRLSADTQYF. DNA for the CDR3: TGTGCCAGCCGACGACTCAGCGCAGATACGCAGTATTTT.